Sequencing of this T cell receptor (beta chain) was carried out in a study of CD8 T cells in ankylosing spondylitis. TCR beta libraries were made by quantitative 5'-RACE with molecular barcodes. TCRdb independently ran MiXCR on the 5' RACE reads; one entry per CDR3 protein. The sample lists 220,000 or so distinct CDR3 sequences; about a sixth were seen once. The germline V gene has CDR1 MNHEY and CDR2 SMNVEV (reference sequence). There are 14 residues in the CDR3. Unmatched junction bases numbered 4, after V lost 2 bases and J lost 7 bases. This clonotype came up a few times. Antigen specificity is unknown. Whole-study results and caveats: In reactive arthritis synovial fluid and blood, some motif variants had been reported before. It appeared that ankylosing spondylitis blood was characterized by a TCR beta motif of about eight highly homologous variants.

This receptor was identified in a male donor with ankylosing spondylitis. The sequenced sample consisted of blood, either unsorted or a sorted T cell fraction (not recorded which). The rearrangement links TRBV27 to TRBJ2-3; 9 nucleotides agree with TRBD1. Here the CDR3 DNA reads TGTGCCAGCAGTTTAGGGACAGGGAGAAATACGCAGTATTTT. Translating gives CASSLGTGRNTQYF.